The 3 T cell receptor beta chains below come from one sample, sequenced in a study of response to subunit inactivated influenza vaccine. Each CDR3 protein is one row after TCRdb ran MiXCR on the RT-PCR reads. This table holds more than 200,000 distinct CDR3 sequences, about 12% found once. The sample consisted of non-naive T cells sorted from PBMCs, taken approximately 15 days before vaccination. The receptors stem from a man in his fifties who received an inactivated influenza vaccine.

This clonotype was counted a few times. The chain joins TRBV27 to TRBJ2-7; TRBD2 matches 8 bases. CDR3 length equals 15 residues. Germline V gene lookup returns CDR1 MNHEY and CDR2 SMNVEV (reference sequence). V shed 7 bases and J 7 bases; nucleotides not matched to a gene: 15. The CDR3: CASKQQAGASGEQYF. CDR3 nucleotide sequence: TGTGCCAGCAAACAACAAGCGGGAGCATCTGGAGAGCAGTACTTC.

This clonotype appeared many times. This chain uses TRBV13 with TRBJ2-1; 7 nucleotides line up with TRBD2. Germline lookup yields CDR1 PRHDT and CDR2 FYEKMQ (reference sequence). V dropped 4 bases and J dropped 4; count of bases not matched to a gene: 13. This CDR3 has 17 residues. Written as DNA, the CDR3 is TGTGCCAGCAGCTCACGTGCTAGCGGCTCGAGATACAATGAGCAGTTCTTC. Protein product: CASSSRASGSRYNEQFF.

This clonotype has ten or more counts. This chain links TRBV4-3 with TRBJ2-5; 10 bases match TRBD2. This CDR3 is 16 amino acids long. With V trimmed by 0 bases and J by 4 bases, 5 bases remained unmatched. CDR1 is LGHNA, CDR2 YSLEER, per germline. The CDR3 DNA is TGCGCCAGCAGCCAAGATTTAATAGCGGGAGGAGAGACCCAGTACTTC. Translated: CASSQDLIAGGETQYF.